These 11 T cell receptor beta chains were sequenced from one sample in a study of identical twins. TCRdb processed the 5' RACE reads anew with MiXCR; each CDR3 protein has one entry. The sample lists 450,000 to 650,000 distinct CDR3 sequences, roughly 15% occurring once. This sample also appeared in a second study, on yellow fever vaccine responses in identical twins.

The sample comprised CD4+ T cells sorted from blood. These receptors were collected from a woman aged 18-29 years in good health.

This clonotype was picked up many times. This chain joins TRBV7-6 and TRBJ2-3; D unclear. V was pared by 1 base and J by 1 base, with 6 bases between. The CDR3 loop spans 14 amino acids. CDR1 and CDR2 (germline): SGHVS, FNYEAQ. The chain's CDR3 is CASSLGLRTDTQYF. CDR3 sequence (DNA): TGTGCCAGCAGCTTAGGGCTACGCACAGATACGCAGTATTTT.

The sample holds many counts of this clonotype. CDR3 sequence reads: CASSIRDRGETQYF. Here the CDR3 DNA reads TGTGCCAGCAGCATCCGGGACAGGGGAGAGACCCAGTACTTC. This chain connects TRBV21-1 to TRBJ2-5; the DNA was not used to check the table's D call, TRBD1. TRBV21-1 has pseudogene status. The CDR3 consists of 14 residues.

The rearrangement uses TRBV29-1 and TRBJ1-2; TRBD1 aligns across 8 bases. Losses at the gene ends were 5 bases for V and 5 bases for J; bases not matched to a gene: 10. Germline V gives CDR1 SQVTM, CDR2 ANQGSEA. CDR3 size: 14 residues. CDR3 coding DNA: TGCAGCGTTCAATCCCGGGACAGGAATTATGGCTACACCTTC. It encodes CSVQSRDRNYGYTF.

The V call is TRBV12-3 or TRBV12-4, the J call TRBJ1-2; D call uncertain. Trimming removed 5 bases from V and 1 base from J, with 8 bases in between. The CDR3 covers 13 residues. In DNA, the CDR3 is TGTGCCAGCAGTCCACAGTATAACTATGGCTACACCTTC. Protein product: CASSPQYNYGYTF.

The chain's CDR3 is CSVQTFYEQYF. The CDR3 DNA reads TGCAGCGTTCAAACTTTCTACGAGCAGTACTTC. V usage is TRBV29-1 and J usage is TRBJ2-7; D remains ambiguous. There are 11 residues in the CDR3. CDR1 is SQVTM and CDR2 is ANQGSEA in the germline V gene. Trimming stripped 5 bases from V and 3 bases from J, with 8 bases between.

This clonotype has just a few counts. This chain uses TRBV5-1 with TRBJ2-7, with 13 bases matching TRBD2. With 1 base clipped from V and 2 bases from J, the junction kept 6 bases outside the gene matches. Germline V gives CDR1 SGHRS, CDR2 YFSETQ. The CDR3 has 17 residues. CDR3 amino acids: CASSLWTSGSWTYEQYF. The DNA for the CDR3 is TGCGCCAGCAGCTTGTGGACTAGCGGGAGTTGGACCTACGAGCAGTACTTC. The full variable domain, with the rest looked up from reference TRBV5-1 and TRBJ2-7, is KAGVTQTPRYLIKTRGQQVTLSCSPISGHRSVSWYQQTPGQGLQFLFEYFSETQRNKGNFPGRFSGRQFSNSRSEMNVSTLELGDSALYLCASSLWTSGSWTYEQYFGPGTRLTVT.

The gene calls are TRBV20-1 and TRBJ2-4, with D tentatively TRBD1 or TRBD2 (5 bases each). Trimming removed 6 bases at V and 6 bases at J, with 18 bases between. Germline V lookup: CDR1 DFQATT, CDR2 SNEGSKA (reference sequence). The CDR3 runs 14 residues. For the CDR3, the DNA is TGCAGTGCGACCGGACCGGGGCGCAGAAACATTCAGTACTTC. Translating it yields CSATGPGRRNIQYF.

This clonotype came up many times. This chain joins TRBV29-1 and TRBJ2-5; D gene ambiguous. The CDR3 totals 15 residues. Germline CDR1 is SQVTM and CDR2 is ANQGSEA. V gave up 5 bases and J gave up 4 bases, with 20 bases separating them. The CDR3 spells CSVNRQALTGETQYF. Written as DNA, the CDR3 is TGCAGCGTTAATCGGCAGGCGCTTACGGGAGAGACCCAGTACTTC.

The genes are TRBV12-3 or TRBV12-4 and TRBJ1-5; 7 bases line up with TRBD1. The CDR3 contains 13 residues. V was clipped by 5 bases and J by 6 bases; unmatched bases: 4. The CDR3 is CASSQTGTQPQHF. CDR3 DNA sequence: TGTGCCAGCAGTCAGACAGGGACTCAGCCCCAGCATTTT.

The rearrangement links TRBV12-3 or TRBV12-4 to TRBJ1-2, with D possibly matching TRBD1 (5 bases). The V end lost 5 bases, the J end lost 6 bases, and 13 bases lay between the germline ends. This CDR3 is built from 13 residues. The CDR3 here is CASSPREGHGYTF. In nucleotides, the CDR3 is TGTGCCAGCAGTCCACGTGAGGGGCATGGCTACACCTTC.

This clonotype turned up a few times. The chain uses TRBV2 and TRBJ2-5; D call uncertain. Trimming stripped 3 bases from V and 1 base from J, with 9 bases between. Germline CDR1 reads SNHLY; CDR2 reads FYNNEI. The CDR3 totals 14 residues. CDR3 residues: CASSDTGLQETQYF. The CDR3 DNA reads TGTGCCAGCAGTGATACGGGTCTCCAAGAGACCCAGTACTTC.